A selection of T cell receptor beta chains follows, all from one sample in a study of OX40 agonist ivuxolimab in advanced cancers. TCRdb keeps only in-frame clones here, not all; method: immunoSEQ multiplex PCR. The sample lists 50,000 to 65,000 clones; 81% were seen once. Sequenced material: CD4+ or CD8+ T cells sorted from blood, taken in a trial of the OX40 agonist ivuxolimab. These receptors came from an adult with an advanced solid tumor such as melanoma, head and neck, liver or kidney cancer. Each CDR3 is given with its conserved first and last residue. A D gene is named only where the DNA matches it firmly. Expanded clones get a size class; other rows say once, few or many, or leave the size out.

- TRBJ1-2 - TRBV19 TGTGCCAGTCTAAGAGGGAAAGGGTACTATGGCTACACCTTC CASLRGKGYYGYTF
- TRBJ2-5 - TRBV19 TGTGCCAGTAGTCAGGGGTACCAAGAGACCCAGTACTTC CASSQGYQETQYF
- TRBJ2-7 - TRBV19 TGTGCCAGTAATTACGAGGTCAGGGATGAGCAGTACTTC CASNYEVRDEQYF
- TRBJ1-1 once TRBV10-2 TGCGCCAGCAGCGTACGACAGAACACTGAAGCTTTCTTT CASSVRQNTEAFF
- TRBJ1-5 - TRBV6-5 TGTGCCAGCAGCAAGGGAGCCGGGGGCAATCAGCCCCAGCATTTT CASSKGAGGNQPQHF
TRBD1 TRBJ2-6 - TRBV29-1 TGCAGCGTTGTCCCCTTGTCAGGGGGCTCCCCCGGGGCCAACGTCCTGACTTTC CSVVPLSGGSPGANVLTF
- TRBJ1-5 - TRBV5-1 TGCGCCAGCAGCTTATCGGGGGCTGGCAATCAGCCCCAGCATTTT CASSLSGAGNQPQHF
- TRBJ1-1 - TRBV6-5 TGTGCCAGCAGGGGGACTGGGGCTTTCTTT CASRGTGAFF
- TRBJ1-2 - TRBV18 TGTGCCAGCTCACCACCGGTCGGTTCCGGGGGCGGCTTAGTTCCCCCTCTCTATGGCTACACCTTC CASSPPVGSGGGLVPPLYGYTF
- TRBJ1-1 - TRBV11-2 TGTGCCAGCAGCTTAGTACCCGGGAGCGCTTTCTTT CASSLVPGSAFF
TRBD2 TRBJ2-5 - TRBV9 TGTGCCAGCAGCGTAGACCCCCCGCTAGCGGGGGGATCCGAGACCCAGTACTTC CASSVDPPLAGGSETQYF